The next 18 T cell receptor beta chains were all read from a single sample in a study of OX40 agonist ivuxolimab in advanced cancers. This table comes from immunoSEQ multiplex PCR, and its TCRdb copy is limited to in-frame clones, with some not included. The table has some 100,000 clones, around 94% seen once. The specimen comprised CD4+ or CD8+ T cells sorted from blood, sampled in a trial of the OX40 agonist ivuxolimab. These receptors came from an adult with an advanced solid tumor such as melanoma, head and neck, liver or kidney cancer.

V is TRBV7-3 and J is TRBJ1-1; no firm D call. Trimming removed 4 bases from V and 4 bases from J, with 10 bases in between. Germline CDR1 reads SGHTA; CDR2 reads FQGTGA. This CDR3 has 13 amino acids. The chain's CDR3 is CASSSDTSTEAFF. The CDR3 nucleotides are TGTGCCAGCAGCTCTGACACAAGCACTGAAGCTTTCTTT.

The chain employs TRBV2 and TRBJ2-5; D unclear. Per germline, CDR1 SNHLY and CDR2 FYNNEI. V was cut by 2 bases and J by 5 bases, with 3 bases left in between. The CDR3 runs 11 residues. CDR3 sequence (DNA): TGTGCCAGCAGTGAAAGGGAGACCCAGTACTTC. Protein: CASSERETQYF.

The V call is TRBV27, the J call TRBJ2-3; 8 nucleotides align to TRBD1. Germline values: CDR1 MNHEY, CDR2 SMNVEV (reference sequence). Trimming at V came to 7 bases and at J to 4 bases, leaving 10 bases not matched to a gene. CDR3 length equals 15 residues. CDR3: CASNGQGAVSDTQYF. The CDR3 coding sequence is TGTGCCAGCAACGGACAGGGCGCCGTTTCAGATACGCAGTATTTT.

The chain recombines TRBV4-1 with TRBJ1-5; D is perhaps TRBD1 (5 bases). V lost 4 bases, J lost 6 bases, and 10 bases lay in between. This CDR3 is 13 amino acids long. CDR1 and CDR2 from the germline V gene are MGHRA and YSYEKL. The CDR3 bases are TGCGCCAGCAGCCCAATGGGGGGTCAGCCCCAGCATTTT. Protein: CASSPMGGQPQHF.

This sequence joins TRBV29-1 and TRBJ2-7; tentative D call: TRBD2 (5 bases). The V gene lost 5 bases and the J gene lost 0 bases, with 11 bases spanning the gap. The CDR3 has 13 amino acids. Germline V gene lookup returns CDR1 SQVTM and CDR2 ANQGSEA. The CDR3 DNA reads as TGCAGCGTTCTGTCCGGGGTCTCCTACGAGCAGTACTTC. It translates to CSVLSGVSYEQYF.

V usage is TRBV7-7 and J usage is TRBJ2-7; D uncertain. Looked up from germline, CDR1 is SSHAT and CDR2 is FNYEAQ (reference sequence). The CDR3 has 14 residues. V shed 0 bases and J shed 2 bases, with 8 bases lying between them. The CDR3 sequence is CASSLALGPYEQYF. CDR3 coding DNA: TGTGCCAGCAGCTTAGCGCTGGGTCCCTACGAGCAGTACTTC.

J is TRBJ2-5 and V is TRBV11-2; perhaps TRBD1 as D (5 bases). The germline CDR1 and CDR2 sequences are SGHAT and FQNNGV. The CDR3 has 14 residues. Trimming took off 5 bases at V and 5 bases at J, with 15 bases between the two ends. This CDR3 is CASSHRAGLETQYF. As DNA, the CDR3 is TGTGCCAGCAGCCATAGGGCAGGGTTGGAGACCCAGTACTTC.

This chain links TRBV5-6 with TRBJ2-7, with TRBD1 identical over 9 bases. The CDR3 totals 14 residues. The trim removed 2 bases at V and 3 bases at J, leaving 3 bases unmatched. The germline gives CDR1 SGHDT, CDR2 YYEEEE. CDR3 region: CASSFGTGNYEQYF. The DNA of the CDR3 is TGTGCCAGCAGCTTTGGGACAGGGAACTACGAGCAGTACTTC.

V and J are TRBV27 and TRBJ2-3, with 7 bases fitting TRBD2. CDR3 length: 14 amino acids. V was pared by 2 bases and J by 6 bases, with 5 bases of the junction left unmatched. Germline V lookup: CDR1 MNHEY, CDR2 SMNVEV (reference sequence). The DNA for the CDR3 is TGTGCCAGCAGTTTAATGGGGGGGGGTGATACGCAGTATTTT. Protein: CASSLMGGGDTQYF.

The J gene is TRBJ2-7, the V gene TRBV12-5; TRBD2 aligns across 9 bases. Germline V gene lookup returns CDR1 LGHNT and CDR2 FRNRAP. After removal of 2 bases from V and 11 bases from J, the junction contained 4 bases not matched to a gene. The CDR3 spans 12 residues. The CDR3 DNA reads as TGTGCTAGTGGTTTGCCACGGACTAGCGAGTACTTC. Its protein is CASGLPRTSEYF. Based on the CDR3 plus reference TRBV12-5 and TRBJ2-7, the full variable domain is DARVTQTPRHKVTEMGQEVTMRCQPILGHNTVFWYRQTMMQGLELLAYFRNRAPLDDSGMPKDRFSAEMPDATLATLKIQPSEPRDSAVYFCASGLPRTSEYFGPGTRLTVT.

The chain employs TRBV29-1 and TRBJ2-3, with 10 positions matching TRBD2. The CDR3 has 14 residues. The germline V gene has CDR1 SQVTM and CDR2 ANQGSEA. V was clipped by 7 bases and J by 1 base; unmatched bases: 5. As DNA, the CDR3 is TGCAGCGGATTAGCGGGAGGTGGCACAGATACGCAGTATTTT. Translated, it gives CSGLAGGGTDTQYF.

The V gene is TRBV5-1, the J gene TRBJ2-5; TRBD1 might be the D (6 bases). The CDR3 covers 16 residues. The germline V gene encodes CDR1 SGHRS and CDR2 YFSETQ. V was clipped by 1 base and J by 0 bases, with 13 bases between them. CDR3 coding DNA: TGCGCCAGCAGCTTGTTAGTGGACAGCTACCAAGAGACCCAGTACTTC. Encoded protein: CASSLLVDSYQETQYF.

This chain connects TRBV5-4 to TRBJ1-1; maybe TRBD1 (6 bases). This CDR3 has 14 amino acids. The germline V gene encodes CDR1 SGHNT and CDR2 YYREEE (reference sequence). Deletions cut 3 bases from V and 1 base from J, with 10 bases between. As DNA, the CDR3 is TGTGCCAGCAGCTCGGGACACCCGAACACTGAAGCTTTCTTT. Amino acid sequence: CASSSGHPNTEAFF.

J is TRBJ1-3 and V is TRBV5-4; D gene uncertain. This CDR3 spans 14 amino acids. Trimming removed 1 base from V and 2 bases from J, with 7 bases in between. From germline, CDR1 is SGHNT and CDR2 YYREEE (reference sequence). The CDR3 coding sequence is TGTGCCAGCAGCTTGAGAGGGCCTGGAAACACCATATATTTT. This codes for CASSLRGPGNTIYF.

The chain uses TRBV5-5 and TRBJ2-5, with a tentative D call TRBD1 (6 bases). Germline lookup yields CDR1 SGHKS and CDR2 YYEKEE (reference sequence). Trimming left V 0 bases short and J 5 bases short, with 11 bases between. The CDR3 is 14 amino acids. CDR3 nucleotides: TGTGCCAGCAGCTTGGAGCAGGGGTACGAGACCCAGTACTTC. Protein sequence: CASSLEQGYETQYF.

The genes are TRBV5-1 and TRBJ1-2; 8 bases match TRBD1. The CDR3 has 15 amino acids. CDR1 SGHRS and CDR2 YFSETQ come from the germline V gene. V lost 0 bases and J lost 7; bases outside the gene matches: 8. CDR3: CASSLAGQGASGYTF. In DNA, the CDR3 is TGCGCCAGCAGCTTGGCCGGGCAGGGGGCGAGTGGCTACACCTTC. Full variable domain (missing parts from reference TRBV5-1 and TRBJ1-2): KAGVTQTPRYLIKTRGQQVTLSCSPISGHRSVSWYQQTPGQGLQFLFEYFSETQRNKGNFPGRFSGRQFSNSRSEMNVSTLELGDSALYLCASSLAGQGASGYTFGSGTRLTVV.

The chain has TRBV29-1 and TRBJ1-2, with D unclear. CDR1 is SQVTM and CDR2 is ANQGSEA in the germline V gene. This CDR3 has 13 residues. V was cut by 2 bases and J by 4 bases, with 11 bases left in between. The CDR3 protein is CSVEHKRRYGYTF. CDR3 nucleotide sequence: TGCAGCGTTGAACACAAGAGGCGCTATGGCTACACCTTC.

J is TRBJ2-1 and V is TRBV29-1; 8 positions match TRBD1. The junction had 23 bases not matched to a gene; V was cut back by 7 bases and J by 9 bases. Germline lookup yields CDR1 SQVTM and CDR2 ANQGSEA. CDR3 size: 17 residues. CDR3 DNA sequence: TGCAGCGCCCAGGGGAGGATCCGGGGACAGGCTTACGGTGAGCAGTTCTTC. This gives the protein CSAQGRIRGQAYGEQFF.